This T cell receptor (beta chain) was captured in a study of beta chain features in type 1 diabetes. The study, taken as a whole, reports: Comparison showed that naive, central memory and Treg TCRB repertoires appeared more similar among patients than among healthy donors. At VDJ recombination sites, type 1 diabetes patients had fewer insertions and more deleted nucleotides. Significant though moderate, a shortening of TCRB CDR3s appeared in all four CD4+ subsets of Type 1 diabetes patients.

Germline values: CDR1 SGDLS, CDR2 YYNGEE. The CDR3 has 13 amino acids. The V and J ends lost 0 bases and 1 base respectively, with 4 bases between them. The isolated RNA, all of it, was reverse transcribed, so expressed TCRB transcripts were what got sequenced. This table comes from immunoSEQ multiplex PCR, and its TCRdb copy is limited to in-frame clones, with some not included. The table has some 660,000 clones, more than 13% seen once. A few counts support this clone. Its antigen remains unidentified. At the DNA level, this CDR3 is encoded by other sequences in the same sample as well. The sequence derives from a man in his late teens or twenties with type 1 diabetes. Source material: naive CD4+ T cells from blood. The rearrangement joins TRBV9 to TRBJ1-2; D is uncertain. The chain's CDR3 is CASSVGSNYGYTF. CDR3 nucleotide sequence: TGTGCCAGCAGCGTAGGGAGTAACTATGGCTACACCTTC.